The sequence of this T cell receptor (beta chain) was determined in a study of blood T cells in healthy people across ages. Study results and limitations: Diversity was higher, and naive CD4+ cells more numerous, in long-lived donors than in aged donors. Significant beta diversity loss was already apparent by age 40, declining roughly linearly. No conclusive comparison of naive versus antigen-experienced cells was possible with unsorted PBMCs.

The CDR3 contains 15 residues. Trimming cost V 4 bases and J 5 bases; bases outside gene matches: 8. Combining a sample-barcoded 5' primer with a J-beta primer mix, a second PCR ran for 7 to 11 cycles. TCRdb re-derived calls from the 5' RACE reads in MiXCR, one entry per CDR3 protein. The sample comprises around 800,000 distinct CDR3 sequences, under 30% of which are singletons, and about 3% rests with the top ten. This clonotype was seen a few times. What it recognizes is unknown. These same data were also listed under a study on T cells of mothers and their children. This second report adds: The yield was over 8.5 million TCR beta CDR3 reads from each mother and approximately 3 million from each child.

This chain links TRBV12-3 or TRBV12-4 with TRBJ2-5, with 9 bases fitting TRBD1. The sequence derives from a boy aged 5-17 years in good health. Sequencing was done on a sample of blood. Here the CDR3 DNA reads TGTGCCAGCAGTTCCGGACAGGGGTGGAGGGAGACCCAGTACTTC. Translation: CASSSGQGWRETQYF.